Shown below are 20 T cell receptor beta chains from a single sample sequenced in a study of T cells in Graves' hyperthyroidism and ophthalmopathy. Amplification targeted TCR beta CDR3 regions from RNA transcripts. Using the HTBI primer set, a first-round RT-PCR was run on the TCR CDR3. One entry per CDR3 protein results from TCRdb running MiXCR on the multiplex PCR reads. Of approximately 600,000 distinct CDR3 sequences in the sample, 12% to 15% were seen once. Specimen: blood. All receptors come from a woman aged 18 to 35 with Graves' ophthalmopathy.

The genes are TRBV5-1 and TRBJ2-7, with 8 nucleotides matching TRBD2. V shed 2 bases, J shed 0 bases, and the junction held 4 bases outside the gene matches. This CDR3 is built from 15 residues. Germline lookup yields CDR1 SGHRS and CDR2 YFSETQ. CDR3 sequence reads: CASSFSGIRSYEQYF. In DNA, the CDR3 is TGCGCCAGCAGCTTTAGCGGGATCCGCTCCTACGAGCAGTACTTC.

Ten or more counts support this clonotype. The chain recombines TRBV28 with TRBJ1-4; D not certain. The V gene's germline CDR1 is MDHEN and CDR2 SYDVKM. The CDR3 totals 16 residues. Trimming left V 3 bases short and J 4 bases short, with 15 bases between. The CDR3 sequence: CASSLDQGGFNEKLFF. The CDR3 region has the DNA TGTGCCAGCAGTTTGGACCAAGGCGGCTTTAATGAAAAACTGTTTTTT.

The CDR3 here is CASSYTRVLNEKLFF. The CDR3 DNA sequence: TGTGCCAGCAGTTATACCCGGGTGTTAAATGAAAAACTGTTTTTT. The chain uses TRBV28 and TRBJ1-4; D call uncertain. Trimming cost V 4 bases and J 5 bases, with 14 bases left between them. CDR3 length: 15 amino acids. CDR1 is MDHEN, CDR2 SYDVKM, per germline. Filled out from reference TRBV28 and TRBJ1-4, the complete variable domain reads DVKVTQSSRYLVKRTGEKVFLECVQDMDHENMFWYRQDPGLGLRLIYFSYDVKMKEKGDIPEGYSVSREKKERFSLILESASTNQTSMYLCASSYTRVLNEKLFFGSGTQLSVL.

This clonotype turned up a few times. The chain is built from TRBV6-1 and TRBJ2-2, with a weak D call TRBD1 (7 bases). This CDR3 comprises 14 residues. V lost 4 bases to trimming and J lost 3 bases, with 9 bases between them. Germline-derived CDR1 and CDR2 are MNHNS and SASEGT. Here the CDR3 reads CASSGGTDTGELFF. The CDR3 DNA follows: TGTGCCAGCAGTGGCGGGACAGACACCGGGGAGCTGTTTTTT.

This clonotype was counted ten times or more. This chain joins TRBV20-1 and TRBJ2-7; 9 bases are shared with TRBD1. This CDR3 comprises 12 residues. Germline lookup yields CDR1 DFQATT and CDR2 SNEGSKA (reference sequence). Losses at the gene ends were 4 bases for V and 4 bases for J; bases not matched to a gene: 2. CDR3: CSAKGQGYEQYF. CDR3 DNA: TGCAGTGCTAAGGGACAGGGATACGAGCAGTACTTC.

This clonotype came up many times. The V and J genes are TRBV2 and TRBJ2-1, with D perhaps TRBD1 (7 bases). CDR1 is SNHLY and CDR2 is FYNNEI in the germline V gene. CDR3 length: 12 residues. Deletions cut 7 bases from V and 8 bases from J, with 12 bases between. The CDR3: CASTGGWDEQFF. The CDR3 DNA is TGTGCCAGCACAGGGGGGTGGGATGAGCAGTTCTTC.

The chain joins TRBV6-1 to TRBJ2-3; 8 bases are a match to TRBD1. Germline V gives CDR1 MNHNS, CDR2 SASEGT. The V segment lost 5 bases and the J segment 13 bases; nucleotides outside the gene matches: 17. This CDR3 has 15 amino acids. CDR3 coding DNA: TGTGCCAGCAGTAAACCGGGACAGGCTATCATGGGGGAGTATTTT. This encodes CASSKPGQAIMGEYF.

The chain combines TRBV30 with TRBJ2-6, with D possibly TRBD1 on 6 matching bases. V lost 4 bases and J lost 2, with 24 bases in between. This CDR3 is built from 19 residues. Germline CDR1 and CDR2: GTSNPN and SVGIG (reference sequence). The CDR3 sequence is CAWTADRITLRAGANVLTF. DNA for the CDR3: TGTGCCTGGACGGCCGACAGGATAACCCTTCGAGCTGGGGCCAACGTCCTGACTTTC.

This clonotype came up a few times. The V gene is TRBV9, the J gene TRBJ2-1, with D uncertain. The ends were cut back, 4 bases at V and 6 bases at J, with 11 bases in the middle. The CDR3 length is 13 residues. CDR1 and CDR2 from the germline V gene are SGDLS and YYNGEE. The chain's CDR3 is CASSPSVGNEQFF. The DNA of the CDR3 is TGTGCCAGCAGCCCGTCAGTCGGCAATGAGCAGTTCTTC. Variable domain in full (rest from reference TRBV9 and TRBJ2-1): DSGVTQTPKHLITATGQRVTLRCSPRSGDLSVYWYQQSLDQGLQFLIQYYNGEERAKGNILERFSAQQFPDLHSELNLSSLELGDSALYFCASSPSVGNEQFFGPGTRLTVL.

This clonotype has a count of ten or more. The genes are TRBV30 and TRBJ2-1, with D hard to call. V lost 0 bases and J lost 4, with 4 bases in between. In germline, CDR1 is GTSNPN, CDR2 SVGIG (reference sequence). There are 12 residues in the CDR3. The CDR3 DNA reads TGTGCCTGGAGTGTAGCATACAATGAGCAGTTCTTC. Translated: CAWSVAYNEQFF.

This clonotype was picked up many times. The DNA for the CDR3 is TGTGCCAGCAGTTTATACACCGGGGAGCTGTTTTTT. Protein sequence: CASSLYTGELFF. The chain employs TRBV2 and TRBJ2-2, with D unclear. V dropped 5 bases and J dropped 3 bases, with 4 bases sitting between them. Per germline, CDR1 SNHLY and CDR2 FYNNEI. The CDR3 consists of 12 residues.

This clonotype was counted many times. The V and J genes are TRBV7-2 and TRBJ2-5; D perhaps matches TRBD1 (8 bases). V lost 5 bases to trimming and J lost 3 bases, with 22 bases between them. Germline lookup yields CDR1 SGHTA and CDR2 FQGNSA. The CDR3 sequence is 17 residues long. CDR3 protein: CASSLGEGGQGEETQYF. CDR3 nucleotide sequence: TGTGCCAGCAGCCTCGGGGAGGGAGGACAGGGCGAAGAGACCCAGTACTTC.

This clonotype occurred many times. This chain joins TRBV12-3 or TRBV12-4 and TRBJ1-1; the D gene is possibly TRBD1 (5 bases). Trimming shortened V by 6 bases and J by 4 bases, and 12 bases separated the two germline ends. This CDR3 spans 13 amino acids. The CDR3 sequence is CASSRGRITEAFF. DNA of the CDR3: TGTGCCAGCAGCCGGGGACGGATCACTGAAGCTTTCTTT.

The chain links TRBV19 to TRBJ1-6; 7 bases agree with TRBD1. Germline CDR1 is LNHDA and CDR2 is SQIVND (reference sequence). After removal of 7 bases from V and 4 bases from J, the junction contained 4 bases not matched to a gene. The CDR3 is 14 residues long. CDR3 protein: CASTPGQYNSPLHF. CDR3 DNA sequence: TGTGCCAGTACCCCGGGACAGTATAATTCACCCCTCCACTTT.

This clonotype was picked up many times. The chain is built from TRBV20-1 and TRBJ2-5, with 7 nucleotides matching TRBD2. The CDR3 has 14 residues. Germline CDR1 reads DFQATT; CDR2 reads SNEGSKA (reference sequence). Losses at the gene ends were 3 bases for V and 1 base for J; bases not matched to a gene: 5. CDR3 bases: TGCAGTGCTAGGGAGCGGGACCCCCAAGAGACCCAGTACTTC. This gives the protein CSARERDPQETQYF.

This clonotype occurred many times. The chain is built from TRBV7-9 and TRBJ2-7, with unresolved D. The CDR3 is 12 residues long. The V and J ends lost 4 bases and 7 bases respectively, with 11 bases between them. CDR1 and CDR2 from the germline V gene are SEHNR and FQNEAQ (reference sequence). This CDR3 reads CASSSGPSEQYF. The CDR3 nucleotides read TGTGCCAGCAGCTCCGGGCCCTCGGAGCAGTACTTC.

In its sample, this clonotype was seen many times. The chain combines TRBV10-3 with TRBJ1-1; TRBD1 aligns across 9 bases. This CDR3 is built from 13 residues. CDR1 and CDR2 (germline): ENHRY, SYGVKD. V lost 4 bases and J lost 7; bases outside the gene matches: 4. CDR3 nucleotides: TGTGCCATCAGTGGACAGGGGGAACTTGAAGCTTTCTTT. Translation: CAISGQGELEAFF.

Ten or more counts support this clonotype. The rearrangement joins TRBV27 to TRBJ1-2, with D possibly matching TRBD1 (5 bases). This CDR3 has 13 residues. The ends were cut back, 2 bases at V and 7 bases at J, with 11 bases in the middle. CDR1 is MNHEY and CDR2 is SMNVEV in the germline V gene (reference sequence). CDR3 sequence (DNA): TGTGCCAGCAGTTTACAGGGATGGGGTGGCTACACCTTC. Its translation is CASSLQGWGGYTF.

This clonotype occurred a few times. The chain carries TRBV7-3 and TRBJ2-3; D possibly matches TRBD1 or TRBD2 (5 bases each). Trimming shortened V by 5 bases and J by 2 bases, and 11 bases separated the two germline ends. The CDR3 runs 14 residues. The germline V gene encodes CDR1 SGHTA and CDR2 FQGTGA. Written as DNA, the CDR3 is TGTGCCAGCAGCCCAGGGAGTTTCACAGATACGCAGTATTTT. It yields the protein CASSPGSFTDTQYF.

This clonotype was picked up many times. The V and J genes are TRBV28 and TRBJ1-2; D is possibly TRBD1 (6 bases). The CDR3 loop spans 16 amino acids. Germline V gene data show CDR1 as MDHEN and CDR2 as SYDVKM. V was shortened by 5 bases and J by 3 bases, with 19 bases between the two germline ends. CDR3 nucleotides: TGTGCCAGCAGTCCCACCACGACAGGAGGTGACTATGGCTACACCTTC. Its translation: CASSPTTTGGDYGYTF.